This T cell receptor beta chain emerged from a study of cytomegalovirus exposure and HLA in healthy donors. This CDR3 is built from 16 residues. Germline V CDR1 and CDR2: SEHNR, FQNEAQ (reference sequence). The trim removed 5 bases at V and 2 bases at J, leaving 11 bases unmatched. The PCR ran on 60 Vbeta and 13 Jbeta primers. Here immunoSEQ multiplex PCR was the method, and the copy in TCRdb shows in-frame clones only, minus some. The table shows about 76,000 clones, with around 84% occurring only once. Sequencing was performed on PBMCs. This chain links TRBV7-9 with TRBJ1-1, with 7 bases identical to TRBD1. The TCR originated in a woman aged 40 to 50 in good health and CMV-seropositive. The CDR3 spells CASSDTLRTGNTEAFF. DNA of the CDR3: TGTGCCAGCAGCGATACTTTACGGACAGGAAACACTGAAGCTTTCTTT.